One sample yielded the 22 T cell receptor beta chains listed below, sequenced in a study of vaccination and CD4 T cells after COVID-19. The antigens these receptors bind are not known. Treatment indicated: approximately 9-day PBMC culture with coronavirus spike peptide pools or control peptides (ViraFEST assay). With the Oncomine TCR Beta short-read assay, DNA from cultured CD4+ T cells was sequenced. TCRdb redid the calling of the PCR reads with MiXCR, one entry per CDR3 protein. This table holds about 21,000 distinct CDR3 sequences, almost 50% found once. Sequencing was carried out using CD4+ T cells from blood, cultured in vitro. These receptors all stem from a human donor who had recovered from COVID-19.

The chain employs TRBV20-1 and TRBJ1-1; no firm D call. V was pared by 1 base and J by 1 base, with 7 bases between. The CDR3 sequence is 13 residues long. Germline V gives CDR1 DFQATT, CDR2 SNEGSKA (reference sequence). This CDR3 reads CSARGNENTEAFF. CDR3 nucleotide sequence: TGCAGTGCTAGAGGTAACGAGAACACTGAAGCTTTCTTT.

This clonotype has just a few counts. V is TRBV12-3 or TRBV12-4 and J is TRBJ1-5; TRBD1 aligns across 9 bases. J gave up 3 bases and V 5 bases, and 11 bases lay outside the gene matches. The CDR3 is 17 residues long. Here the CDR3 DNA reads TGTGCCAGCAGTACGTTACAGGGGGCCACACCCAATCAGCCCCAGCATTTT. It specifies CASSTLQGATPNQPQHF.

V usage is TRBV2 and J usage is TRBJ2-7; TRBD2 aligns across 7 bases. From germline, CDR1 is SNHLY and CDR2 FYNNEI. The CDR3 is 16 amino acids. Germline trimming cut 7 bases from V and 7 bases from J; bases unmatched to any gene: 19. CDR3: CASKAYERGLTGEQYF. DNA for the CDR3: TGTGCCAGCAAGGCTTACGAACGGGGACTAACGGGGGAGCAGTACTTC.

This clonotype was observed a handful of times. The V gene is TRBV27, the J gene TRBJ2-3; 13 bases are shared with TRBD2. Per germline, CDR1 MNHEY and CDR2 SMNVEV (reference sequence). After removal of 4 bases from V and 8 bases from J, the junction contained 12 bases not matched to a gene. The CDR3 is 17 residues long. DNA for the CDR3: TGTGCCAGCAGTTCGCGACTAGCGGGAGGTAGGGGGGGTACGCAGTATTTT. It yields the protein CASSSRLAGGRGGTQYF.

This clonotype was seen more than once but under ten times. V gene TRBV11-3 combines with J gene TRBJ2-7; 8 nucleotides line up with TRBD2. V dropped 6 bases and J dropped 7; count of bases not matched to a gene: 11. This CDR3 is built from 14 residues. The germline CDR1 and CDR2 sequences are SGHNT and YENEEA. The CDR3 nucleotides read TGTGCCAGCAGGCCCGGCAGCGGGAGCGGTGAGCAGTACTTC. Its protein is CASRPGSGSGEQYF.

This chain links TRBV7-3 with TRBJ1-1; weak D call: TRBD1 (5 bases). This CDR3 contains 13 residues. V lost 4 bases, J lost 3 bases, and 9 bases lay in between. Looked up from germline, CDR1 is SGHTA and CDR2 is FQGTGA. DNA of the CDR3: TGTGCCAGCAGCTCTCAGGGAGACACTGAAGCTTTCTTT. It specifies CASSSQGDTEAFF.

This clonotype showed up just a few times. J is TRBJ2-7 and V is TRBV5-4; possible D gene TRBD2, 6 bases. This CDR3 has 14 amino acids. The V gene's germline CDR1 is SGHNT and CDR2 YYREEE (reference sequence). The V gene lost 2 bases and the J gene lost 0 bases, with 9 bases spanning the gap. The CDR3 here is CASSLSGSSYEQYF. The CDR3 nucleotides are TGTGCCAGCAGCTTATCCGGGAGCTCCTACGAGCAGTACTTC. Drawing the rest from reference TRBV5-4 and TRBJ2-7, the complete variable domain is ETGVTQSPTHLIKTRGQQVTLRCSSQSGHNTVSWYQQALGQGPQFIFQYYREEENGRGNFPPRFSGLQFPNYSSELNVNALELDDSALYLCASSLSGSSYEQYFGPGTRLTVT.

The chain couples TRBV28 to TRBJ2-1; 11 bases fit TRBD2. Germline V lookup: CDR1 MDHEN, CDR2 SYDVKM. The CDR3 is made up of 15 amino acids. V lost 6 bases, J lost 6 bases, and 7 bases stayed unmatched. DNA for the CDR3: TGTGCCAGCAGCCTCGAGACTAGCGGGGTCAATGAGCAGTTCTTC. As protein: CASSLETSGVNEQFF.

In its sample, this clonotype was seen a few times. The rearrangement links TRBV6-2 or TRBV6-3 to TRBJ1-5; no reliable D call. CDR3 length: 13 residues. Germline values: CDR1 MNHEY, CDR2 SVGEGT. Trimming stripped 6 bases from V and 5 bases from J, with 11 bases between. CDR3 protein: CASSASEYQPQHF. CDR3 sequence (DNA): TGTGCCAGCAGCGCTAGCGAGTATCAGCCCCAGCATTTT.

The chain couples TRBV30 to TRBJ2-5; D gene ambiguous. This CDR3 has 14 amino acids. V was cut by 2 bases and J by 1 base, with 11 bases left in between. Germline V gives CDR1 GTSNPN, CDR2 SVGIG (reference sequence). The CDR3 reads CAWSFNDLQETQYF. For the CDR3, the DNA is TGTGCCTGGAGTTTTAACGACCTCCAAGAGACCCAGTACTTC.

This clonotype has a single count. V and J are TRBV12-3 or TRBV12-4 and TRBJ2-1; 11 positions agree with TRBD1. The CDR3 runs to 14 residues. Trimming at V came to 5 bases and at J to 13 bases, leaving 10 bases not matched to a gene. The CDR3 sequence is CASSPGQGGLAQFF. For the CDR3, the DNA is TGTGCCAGCAGTCCGGGACAGGGGGGACTAGCACAGTTCTTC.

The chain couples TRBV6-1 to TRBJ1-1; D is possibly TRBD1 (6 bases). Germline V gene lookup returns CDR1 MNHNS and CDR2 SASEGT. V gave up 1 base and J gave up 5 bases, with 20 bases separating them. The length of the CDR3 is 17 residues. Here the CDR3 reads CASSEGVTGRVKTEAFF. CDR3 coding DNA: TGTGCCAGCAGTGAAGGGGTTACAGGGCGGGTTAAGACTGAAGCTTTCTTT.

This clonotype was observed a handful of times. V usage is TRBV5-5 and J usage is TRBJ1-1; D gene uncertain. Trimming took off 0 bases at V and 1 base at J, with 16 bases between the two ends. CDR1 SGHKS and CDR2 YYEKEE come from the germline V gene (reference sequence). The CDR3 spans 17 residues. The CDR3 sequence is CASSLAGPARGNTEAFF. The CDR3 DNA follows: TGTGCCAGCAGCTTGGCCGGCCCCGCCCGAGGGAACACTGAAGCTTTCTTT.

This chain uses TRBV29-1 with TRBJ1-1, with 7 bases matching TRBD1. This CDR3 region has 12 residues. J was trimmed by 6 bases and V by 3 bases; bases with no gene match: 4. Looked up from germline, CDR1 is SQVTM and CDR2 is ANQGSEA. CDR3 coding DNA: TGCAGCGTTGATACTCAGGGGGCTGAAGCTTTCTTT. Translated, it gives CSVDTQGAEAFF.

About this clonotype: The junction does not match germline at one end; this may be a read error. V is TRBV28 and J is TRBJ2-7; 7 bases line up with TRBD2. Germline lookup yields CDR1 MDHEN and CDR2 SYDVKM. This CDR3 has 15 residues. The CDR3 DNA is TGTGCCAGCAGCCGAGCAATGGCGGGAGCGAAATTAGGTAGTTTC. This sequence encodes CASSRAMAGAKLGSF. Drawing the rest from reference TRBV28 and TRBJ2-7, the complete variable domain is DVKVTQSSRYLVKRTGEKVFLECVQDMDHENMFWYRQDPGLGLRLIYFSYDVKMKEKGDIPEGYSVSREKKERFSLILESASTNQTSMYLCASSRAMAGAKLGSFGPGTRLTVT.

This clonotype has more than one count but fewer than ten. The CDR3 is CASSLRQGAGNSPLHF. The DNA for the CDR3 is TGTGCCAGCAGCTTACGACAGGGGGCCGGTAATTCACCCCTCCACTTT. J is TRBJ1-6 and V is TRBV5-4; 10 bases agree with TRBD1. J gave up 6 bases and V 2 bases, and 5 bases lay outside the gene matches. The CDR3 has 16 residues. The V gene's germline CDR1 is SGHNT and CDR2 YYREEE (reference sequence).

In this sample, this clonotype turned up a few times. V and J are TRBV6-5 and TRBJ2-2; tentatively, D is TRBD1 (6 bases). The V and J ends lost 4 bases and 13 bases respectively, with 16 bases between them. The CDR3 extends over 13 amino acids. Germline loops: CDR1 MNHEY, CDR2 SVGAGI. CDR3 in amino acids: CASSSEQGNRLFF. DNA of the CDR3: TGTGCCAGCAGTTCTGAACAGGGAAACAGGCTGTTTTTT.

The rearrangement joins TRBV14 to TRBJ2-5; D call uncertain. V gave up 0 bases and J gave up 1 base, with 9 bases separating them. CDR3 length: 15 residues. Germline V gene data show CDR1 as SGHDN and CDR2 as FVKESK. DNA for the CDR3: TGTGCCAGCAGCCAAGATCTTTGGCTCCAAGAGACCCAGTACTTC. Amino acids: CASSQDLWLQETQYF.

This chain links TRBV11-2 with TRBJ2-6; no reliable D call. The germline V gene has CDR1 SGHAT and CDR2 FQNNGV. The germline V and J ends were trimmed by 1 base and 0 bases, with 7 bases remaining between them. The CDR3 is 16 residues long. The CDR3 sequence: CASSLVGFSGANVLTF. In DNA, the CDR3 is TGTGCCAGCAGCTTAGTGGGATTCTCTGGGGCCAACGTCCTGACTTTC.

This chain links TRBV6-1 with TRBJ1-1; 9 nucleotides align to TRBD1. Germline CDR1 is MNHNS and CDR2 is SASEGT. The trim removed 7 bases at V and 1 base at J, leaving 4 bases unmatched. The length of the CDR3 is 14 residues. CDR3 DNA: TGTGCCAGCAAGAGGACAGGGGAGAACACTGAAGCTTTCTTT. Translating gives CASKRTGENTEAFF.

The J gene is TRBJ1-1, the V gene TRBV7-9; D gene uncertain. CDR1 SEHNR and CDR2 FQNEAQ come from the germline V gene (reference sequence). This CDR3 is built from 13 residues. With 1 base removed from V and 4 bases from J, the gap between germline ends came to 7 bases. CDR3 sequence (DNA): TGTGCCAGCAGCTTAGAGATCTCCACTGAAGCTTTCTTT. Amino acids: CASSLEISTEAFF.

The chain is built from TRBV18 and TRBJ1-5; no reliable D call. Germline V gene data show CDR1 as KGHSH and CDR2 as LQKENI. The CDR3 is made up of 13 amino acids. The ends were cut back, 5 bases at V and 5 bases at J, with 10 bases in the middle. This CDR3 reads CASSFDNYQPQHF. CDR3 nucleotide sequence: TGTGCCAGCTCATTTGACAACTATCAGCCCCAGCATTTT. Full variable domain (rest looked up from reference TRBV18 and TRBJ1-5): NAGVMQNPRHLVRRRGQEARLRCSPMKGHSHVYWYRQLPEEGLKFMVYLQKENIIDESGMPKERFSAEFPKEGPSILRIQQVVRGDSAAYFCASSFDNYQPQHFGDGTRLSIL.